The 9 T cell receptor beta chains reported below all come from one sample, sequenced in a study of T cell responses to AZD1222 COVID-19 vaccine. Repertoires were generated with immunoSEQ multiplex PCR, while TCRdb's copy carries only in-frame clones and drops some. The table has approximately 110,000 clones, 82% seen once; the top ten hold 4.5% to 6%. Sequencing used peripheral blood, obtained on day 0 of AZD1222 vaccination. Receptors originate from an adult in good health.

This chain connects TRBV5-1 to TRBJ2-2; no reliable D call. Germline V gene lookup returns CDR1 SGHRS and CDR2 YFSETQ. The CDR3 sequence is 14 residues long. V was trimmed by 4 bases and J by 5 bases, leaving 12 bases between them. The CDR3 sequence is CASSPRDVTGELFF. The CDR3 DNA sequence: TGCGCCAGCAGCCCCCGTGACGTGACCGGGGAGCTGTTTTTT.

In the case of this clone: Other DNA sequences in this sample translate to the same CDR3. This sequence joins TRBV19 and TRBJ1-2; 7 bases align to TRBD1. Germline assignment: CDR1 LNHDA and CDR2 SQIVND (reference sequence). V shed 0 bases, J shed 4 bases, and the junction held 2 bases outside the gene matches. The CDR3 is made up of 14 amino acids. CDR3: CASSIDRGFYGYTF. CDR3 coding DNA: TGTGCCAGTAGTATAGACAGGGGGTTCTATGGCTACACCTTC.

V gene TRBV13 combines with J gene TRBJ2-7; no reliable D call. V lost 3 bases to trimming and J lost 7 bases, with 16 bases between them. CDR1 and CDR2 from the germline V gene are PRHDT and FYEKMQ (reference sequence). There are 14 residues in the CDR3. The CDR3, as DNA: TGTGCCAGCAGCTTGGGGTCGGCAGGTAAAGAGCAGTACTTC. Translating it yields CASSLGSAGKEQYF.

This clone has only one observation. This CDR3 reads CASSDSADTQYF. As DNA, the CDR3 is TGCGCCAGCAGTGATTCAGCAGATACGCAGTATTTT. The rearrangement uses TRBV10-2 and TRBJ2-3; no reliable D call. Germline CDR1 and CDR2: WSHSY and SAAADI. V was clipped by 3 bases and J by 4 bases, with 5 bases between them. The length of the CDR3 is 12 residues.

The chain links TRBV12-5 to TRBJ2-5; 7 positions match TRBD2. J lost 5 bases, V lost 6 bases, and 15 bases had no gene match. The CDR3 contains 16 residues. Germline CDR1 LGHNT, CDR2 FRNRAP. The chain's CDR3 is CASGPPGLQSGETQYF. The DNA of the CDR3 is TGTGCTAGTGGCCCGCCGGGACTACAATCCGGGGAGACCCAGTACTTC.

This clone was counted between two and nine times. This rearrangement joins TRBV27 to TRBJ1-2; a weak D match, TRBD1 (6 bases). Trimming took 6 bases from V and 4 from J, leaving 9 bases between them. This CDR3 contains 12 residues. Per germline, CDR1 MNHEY and CDR2 SMNVEV (reference sequence). In DNA, the CDR3 is TGTGCCAGCAGAAGGGGGAGCTATGGCTACACCTTC. This sequence encodes CASRRGSYGYTF.

This clone has a handful of counts. The chain uses TRBV4-2 and TRBJ1-5; possible D gene TRBD1, 5 bases. The V end was cut by 0 bases, the J end by 6 bases, with 15 bases between. The CDR3 is 16 amino acids. Germline values: CDR1 LGHNA, CDR2 YNFKEQ. The CDR3 spells CASSQDTAVTGQPQHF. The CDR3 nucleotides read TGTGCCAGCAGCCAAGATACGGCAGTTACAGGTCAGCCCCAGCATTTT.

The rearrangement links TRBV19 to TRBJ2-6; perhaps TRBD1 as D (6 bases). V lost 6 bases and J lost 2, with 17 bases in between. This CDR3 comprises 17 residues. Germline-derived CDR1 and CDR2 are LNHDA and SQIVND (reference sequence). In DNA form, the CDR3 reads TGTGCCAGTAGCGGGACACCAACCCACACTGGGGCCAACGTCCTGACTTTC. The encoded protein is CASSGTPTHTGANVLTF.

This clone was seen only a few times. The chain has TRBV3-1 (or the pseudogene TRBV3-2) and TRBJ1-2; D is undetermined. V was cut by 6 bases and J by 8 bases, with 16 bases left in between. The germline V gene has CDR1 LGHDT and CDR2 YNNKEL (reference sequence). The CDR3 runs to 13 residues. This CDR3 is CASSPGPLEGYTF. The CDR3 bases are TGTGCCAGCAGTCCCGGGCCCCTTGAGGGCTACACCTTC.